The 20 T cell receptor beta chains reported below all come from one sample, sequenced in a study of T-cell reconstitution after alpha-beta-depleted transplantation in children. The TCRbeta library incorporated unique molecular identifiers. MiXCR was run by TCRdb on the PCR reads, yielding one entry per CDR3 protein. The profile shows about 610,000 distinct CDR3 sequences, more than 9% of them singletons. The material sequenced was PBMCs from the stem cell graft donor, taken from the stem cell graft. The receptors originated from a human donor who donated a stem cell graft to a child with acute myeloid leukemia.

This clonotype was seen ten or more times. The V and J genes are TRBV29-1 and TRBJ2-1; 8 nucleotides align to TRBD2. V lost 7 bases and J lost 7; bases outside the gene matches: 12. Germline CDR1 SQVTM, CDR2 ANQGSEA. The CDR3 covers 14 residues. The CDR3 sequence is CSAMGGTSGNEQFF. The CDR3 nucleotides read TGCAGCGCGATGGGCGGGACTAGTGGAAATGAGCAGTTCTTC.

A few counts support this clonotype. V usage is TRBV12-5 and J usage is TRBJ1-2; 10 nucleotides align to TRBD1. J was trimmed by 6 bases and V by 5 bases; bases with no gene match: 6. This CDR3 contains 14 residues. Looked up from germline, CDR1 is LGHNT and CDR2 is FRNRAP. CDR3 loop: CASGLDRGINGYTF. In nucleotides, the CDR3 is TGTGCTAGTGGTCTGGACAGGGGGATTAATGGCTACACCTTC.

The chain couples TRBV18 to TRBJ2-1; 9 bases agree with TRBD2. CDR1 is KGHSH and CDR2 is LQKENI in the germline V gene. J gave up 7 bases and V 6 bases, and 7 bases lay outside the gene matches. The CDR3 length is 14 residues. CDR3 sequence (DNA): TGTGCCAGCTCTCTCGGGACTAGCCGAAATGAGCAGTTCTTC. It encodes CASSLGTSRNEQFF.

This sequence joins TRBV28 and TRBJ2-7; possible D gene TRBD1, 5 bases. V gave up 7 bases and J gave up 2 bases, with 12 bases separating them. The CDR3 covers 13 residues. Germline CDR1 reads MDHEN; CDR2 reads SYDVKM. The chain's CDR3 is CASNPGLPYEQYF. In nucleotides, the CDR3 is TGTGCCAGCAACCCAGGGTTACCCTACGAGCAGTACTTC.

This clonotype has a count of ten or more. The chain links TRBV28 to TRBJ1-2, with 9 bases fitting TRBD1. Germline CDR1 is MDHEN and CDR2 is SYDVKM. CDR3 length equals 15 residues. V lost 6 bases to trimming and J lost 6 bases; unmatched junction nucleotides: 11. The CDR3 loop reads CASRLYGTGSHGYTF. Here the CDR3 DNA reads TGTGCCAGCAGACTTTACGGGACAGGGAGCCATGGCTACACCTTC.

Many counts were recorded for this clonotype. The V call is TRBV18, the J call TRBJ1-4; possibly TRBD1 for D (5 bases). The CDR3 has 14 amino acids. Deletions cut 2 bases from V and 1 base from J, with 5 bases between. CDR1 KGHSH and CDR2 LQKENI come from the germline V gene. CDR3 coding DNA: TGTGCCAGCTCACCAGGGGGAACTAATGAAAAACTGTTTTTT. This codes for CASSPGGTNEKLFF.

This clonotype showed up just a few times. The chain is built from TRBV14 and TRBJ2-1; no clear D. V was pared by 9 bases and J by 4 bases, with 13 bases between. Germline V gene lookup returns CDR1 SGHDN and CDR2 FVKESK. There are 13 residues in the CDR3. In DNA form, the CDR3 reads TGTGCCAGTATCCGGGCGGAGTACAATGAGCAGTTCTTC. Protein product: CASIRAEYNEQFF. The full variable domain, completed using reference TRBV14 and TRBJ2-1, is EAGVTQFPSHSVIEKGQTVTLRCDPISGHDNLYWYRRVMGKEIKFLLHFVKESKQDESGMPNNRFLAERTGGTYSTLKVQPAELEDSGVYFCASIRAEYNEQFFGPGTRLTVL.

This clonotype was detected only a few times. The chain employs TRBV15 and TRBJ2-1; perhaps TRBD1 as D (6 bases). V was clipped by 3 bases and J by 4 bases, with 22 bases between them. The CDR3 is made up of 18 amino acids. Germline V gene data show CDR1 as LNHNV and CDR2 as YYDKDF (reference sequence). DNA for the CDR3: TGTGCCACCAGCAGGTCTTACCCAGGGGACCGAAAATACAATGAGCAGTTCTTC. Protein: CATSRSYPGDRKYNEQFF.

A remark on this clonotype: At one of its ends the junction is not consistent with the germline gene, which may arise from a read error. The J gene is TRBJ2-2, the V gene TRBV18, with D perhaps given as TRBD1 or TRBD2 (6 bases each). The CDR3 runs to 14 residues. Per the germline V gene, CDR1 is KGHSH and CDR2 is LQKENI. The CDR3 coding sequence is TGTGCCAGCTCACACTGGAGGGACACCGTGGAGCTGTTTTTT. This codes for CASSHWRDTVELFF.

This clonotype was picked up a small number of times. V is TRBV15 and J is TRBJ2-1, with D tentatively TRBD2 (6 bases). This CDR3 spans 15 amino acids. Trimming removed 0 bases from V and 12 bases from J, with 18 bases in between. Germline values: CDR1 LNHNV, CDR2 YYDKDF (reference sequence). In nucleotides, the CDR3 is TGTGCCACCAGCAGAGATGTGGGCGTACTAGCATGGCAGTTCTTC. Protein product: CATSRDVGVLAWQFF.

The gene calls are TRBV20-1 and TRBJ2-6; the D is unclear. Deletions cut 5 bases from V and 1 base from J, with 0 bases between. The CDR3 loop spans 11 amino acids. Per germline, CDR1 DFQATT and CDR2 SNEGSKA (reference sequence). The CDR3 here is CSASGANVLTF. Here the CDR3 DNA reads TGCAGTGCTTCTGGGGCCAACGTCCTGACTTTC.

The table lists this clonotype with a few counts. This chain uses TRBV12-3 or TRBV12-4 with TRBJ2-2, with 8 bases fitting TRBD1. Germline trimming cut 4 bases from V and 2 bases from J; bases unmatched to any gene: 6. This CDR3 is built from 16 residues. The CDR3: CASSSRQGSNTGELFF. In nucleotides, the CDR3 is TGTGCCAGCAGTTCAAGACAGGGGAGTAACACCGGGGAGCTGTTTTTT.

V is TRBV5-1 and J is TRBJ2-7; possible D gene TRBD1, 6 bases. CDR3 length equals 12 residues. The germline V gene encodes CDR1 SGHRS and CDR2 YFSETQ. V was trimmed by 7 bases and J by 5 bases, leaving 13 bases between them. Here the CDR3 DNA reads TGCGCCAGCCAGGGACAATTCCACGAGCAGTACTTC. This gives the protein CASQGQFHEQYF.

This clonotype was seen repeatedly, ten times or more. V is TRBV12-3 or TRBV12-4 and J is TRBJ2-3; maybe TRBD2 (7 bases). The CDR3 sequence is 15 residues long. V lost 5 bases, J lost 4 bases, and 16 bases lay in between. The CDR3 loop is CASSQKGGSSDTQYF. CDR3 sequence (DNA): TGTGCCAGCAGTCAGAAGGGGGGGAGCTCAGATACGCAGTATTTT.

This clonotype has just a few counts. The rearrangement links TRBV12-3 or TRBV12-4 to TRBJ2-7, with 7 bases that match TRBD1. The CDR3 has 14 amino acids. The ends lost 6 bases at V and 5 bases at J; junction bases unmatched: 10. The CDR3 DNA is TGTGCCAGCAGCTTACATCGGACAGGCAACGAGCAGTACTTC. Its protein product is CASSLHRTGNEQYF.

This clonotype was recorded a few times. The V and J genes are TRBV11-3 and TRBJ2-5, with 7 positions matching TRBD2. The V gene's germline CDR1 is SGHNT and CDR2 YENEEA. The length of the CDR3 is 19 residues. Trimming took 1 base from V and 5 from J; bases not matched to a gene: 19. The DNA of the CDR3 is TGTGCCAGCAGCTTAGGTGCCAGGGCGGGGGTAAGAACGAGGGAGACCCAGTACTTC. Residues: CASSLGARAGVRTRETQYF.

This clonotype was observed a few times. The CDR3 coding sequence is TGTGCCAGTAGGGGCGGTGGAGCGGGGCAAGAGACCCAGTACTTC. Protein: CASRGGGAGQETQYF. The chain links TRBV10-3 to TRBJ2-5, with 7 bases lining up with TRBD2. From germline, CDR1 is ENHRY and CDR2 SYGVKD. J lost 2 bases, V lost 10 bases, and 13 bases had no gene match. The CDR3 is 15 amino acids.

This clonotype was detected only a few times. V usage is TRBV12-3 or TRBV12-4 and J usage is TRBJ2-1; D unclear. CDR3 length: 14 residues. V lost 6 bases and J lost 2, with 11 bases in between. The chain's CDR3 is CASRKTLTYNEQFF. Written as DNA, the CDR3 is TGTGCCAGCAGGAAGACCTTAACCTACAATGAGCAGTTCTTC.

This clonotype was seen more than once but under ten times. This chain uses TRBV12-2 with TRBJ2-5; no DNA check was done on the table's D call, TRBD2. TRBV12-2 is a pseudogene. The CDR3 spans 18 residues. CDR3 in amino acids: CASRLVRKEREGRKTQYF. The DNA for the CDR3 is TGTGCAAGTCGCTTAGTCCGGAAGGAACGGGAGGGCAGGAAGACCCAGTACTTC.

This clonotype was counted at least ten times. CDR3 sequence: CASSLFRSGISSYEQYF. The CDR3, as DNA: TGCGCCAGCAGCTTGTTCCGGTCGGGGATAAGCTCCTACGAGCAGTACTTC. J is TRBJ2-7 and V is TRBV5-1; D possibly corresponds to TRBD2 (5 bases). This CDR3 has 17 residues. The germline CDR1 and CDR2 sequences are SGHRS and YFSETQ. V dropped 1 base and J dropped 0 bases, with 17 bases sitting between them.